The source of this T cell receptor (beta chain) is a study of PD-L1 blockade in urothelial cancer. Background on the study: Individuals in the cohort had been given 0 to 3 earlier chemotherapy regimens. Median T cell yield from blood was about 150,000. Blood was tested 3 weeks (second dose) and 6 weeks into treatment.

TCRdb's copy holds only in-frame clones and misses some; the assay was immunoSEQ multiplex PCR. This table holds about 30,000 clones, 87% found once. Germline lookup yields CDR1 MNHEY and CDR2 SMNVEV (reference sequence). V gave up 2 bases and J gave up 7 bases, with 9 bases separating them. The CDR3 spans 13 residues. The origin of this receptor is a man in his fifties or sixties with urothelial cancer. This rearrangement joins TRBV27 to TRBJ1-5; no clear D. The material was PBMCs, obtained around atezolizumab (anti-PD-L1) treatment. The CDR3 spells CASSLMGGQPQHF. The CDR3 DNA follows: TGTGCCAGCAGTTTAATGGGAGGACAGCCCCAGCATTTT.